A single sample is the source of the 3 T cell receptor beta chains below, sequenced in a study of OX40 agonist ivuxolimab in advanced cancers. Profiling relied on immunoSEQ multiplex PCR, and the TCRdb table lists in-frame clones only, not all of them. The table lists about 120,000 clones, 93% of them singletons, with about 0.14% in the top ten. The starting material was CD4+ or CD8+ T cells sorted from blood, obtained in a trial of the OX40 agonist ivuxolimab. Receptor source: an adult with an advanced solid tumor such as melanoma, head and neck, liver or kidney cancer.

The chain couples TRBV28 to TRBJ2-3; 10 bases map to TRBD1. CDR1 and CDR2 (germline): MDHEN, SYDVKM. V lost 5 bases, J lost 5 bases, and 7 bases stayed unmatched. This CDR3 is 15 amino acids long. CDR3 sequence reads: CASSPRTGGGDTQYF. The CDR3 region has the DNA TGTGCCAGCAGTCCGAGGACAGGGGGAGGAGATACGCAGTATTTT. Complete variable domain (other parts from reference TRBV28 and TRBJ2-3): DVKVTQSSRYLVKRTGEKVFLECVQDMDHENMFWYRQDPGLGLRLIYFSYDVKMKEKGDIPEGYSVSREKKERFSLILESASTNQTSMYLCASSPRTGGGDTQYFGPGTRLTVL.

The J gene is TRBJ2-2, the V gene TRBV9; 8 bases map to TRBD2. Trimming removed 7 bases from V and 4 bases from J; junction bases left unmatched: 6. The germline V gene encodes CDR1 SGDLS and CDR2 YYNGEE. The CDR3 spans 14 residues. The CDR3 protein is CASRSGMGTGELFF. The CDR3 coding sequence is TGTGCCAGCCGTAGCGGGATGGGCACCGGGGAGCTGTTTTTT.

The rearrangement joins TRBV19 to TRBJ2-3; 8 bases match TRBD2. Per germline, CDR1 LNHDA and CDR2 SQIVND (reference sequence). The CDR3 runs 19 residues. With 3 bases clipped from V and 5 bases from J, the junction kept 19 bases outside the gene matches. CDR3 residues: CASSMGGGESGSGGDTQYF. The CDR3 region has the DNA TGTGCCAGTAGTATGGGTGGAGGGGAGTCCGGGAGCGGGGGAGATACGCAGTATTTT.